This TCR beta chain was recovered during a study of beta chain features in type 1 diabetes. Study-wide results and caveats: Using cDNA template may skew counts toward highly expressing activated cells.

CDR3 length equals 15 residues. V was pared by 1 base and J by 8 bases, with 8 bases of the junction left unmatched. CDR1 is LGHNA and CDR2 is YSLEER in the germline V gene. This clone was seen a few times. Its antigen is not identified. Investigators reverse transcribed all isolated RNA, so they sequenced expressed TCRB transcripts. Using immunoSEQ multiplex PCR, the repertoire was profiled, and TCRdb retains in-frame clones only, with some absent. In the table there are about 900,000 clones, roughly a sixth of which are singletons. The chain couples TRBV4-3 to TRBJ2-1, with 7 positions matching TRBD2. Sample: naive CD4+ T cells from blood. This clonotype was sampled from a woman younger than 30 in good health. This CDR3 reads CASSQGEGPFYEQFF. In nucleotides, the CDR3 is TGCGCCAGCAGCCAAGGGGAGGGCCCCTTCTATGAGCAGTTCTTC.